This T cell receptor beta chain was obtained from a study of T cells in Graves' hyperthyroidism and ophthalmopathy. The source material, RNA transcripts, was used to amplify TCR beta CDR3 regions. The HTBI primer set was used in a first-round RT-PCR of the TCR CDR3. TCRdb fed the multiplex PCR reads into MiXCR, producing one record per CDR3 protein. The repertoire holds about 350,000 distinct CDR3 sequences, with roughly 13% as singletons. This clonotype was observed at least ten times. The CDR3 is 14 amino acids. V shed 3 bases and J shed 7 bases, with 13 bases lying between them. The clonotype was recovered from a middle-aged woman with Graves' ophthalmopathy. Sequencing was done on a sample of blood. The V gene is TRBV12-3 or TRBV12-4, the J gene TRBJ2-1, with TRBD2 as a possible D gene (5 bases). CDR3 sequence reads: CASSFFLARNEQFF. CDR3 in DNA: TGTGCCAGCAGTTTCTTCCTAGCTCGTAATGAGCAGTTCTTC.